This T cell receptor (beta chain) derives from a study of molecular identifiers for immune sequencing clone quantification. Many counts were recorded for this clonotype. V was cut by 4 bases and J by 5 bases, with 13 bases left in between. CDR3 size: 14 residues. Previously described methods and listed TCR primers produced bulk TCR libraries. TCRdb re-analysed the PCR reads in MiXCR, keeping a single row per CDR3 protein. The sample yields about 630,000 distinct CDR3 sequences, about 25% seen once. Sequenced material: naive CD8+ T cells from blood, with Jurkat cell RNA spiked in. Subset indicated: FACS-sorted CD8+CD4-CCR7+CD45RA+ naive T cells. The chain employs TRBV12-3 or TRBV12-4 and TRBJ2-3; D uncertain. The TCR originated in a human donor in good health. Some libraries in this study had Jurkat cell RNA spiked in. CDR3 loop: CASSSVLARDTQYF. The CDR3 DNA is TGTGCCAGCAGTTCGGTGTTGGCGAGAGATACGCAGTATTTT.